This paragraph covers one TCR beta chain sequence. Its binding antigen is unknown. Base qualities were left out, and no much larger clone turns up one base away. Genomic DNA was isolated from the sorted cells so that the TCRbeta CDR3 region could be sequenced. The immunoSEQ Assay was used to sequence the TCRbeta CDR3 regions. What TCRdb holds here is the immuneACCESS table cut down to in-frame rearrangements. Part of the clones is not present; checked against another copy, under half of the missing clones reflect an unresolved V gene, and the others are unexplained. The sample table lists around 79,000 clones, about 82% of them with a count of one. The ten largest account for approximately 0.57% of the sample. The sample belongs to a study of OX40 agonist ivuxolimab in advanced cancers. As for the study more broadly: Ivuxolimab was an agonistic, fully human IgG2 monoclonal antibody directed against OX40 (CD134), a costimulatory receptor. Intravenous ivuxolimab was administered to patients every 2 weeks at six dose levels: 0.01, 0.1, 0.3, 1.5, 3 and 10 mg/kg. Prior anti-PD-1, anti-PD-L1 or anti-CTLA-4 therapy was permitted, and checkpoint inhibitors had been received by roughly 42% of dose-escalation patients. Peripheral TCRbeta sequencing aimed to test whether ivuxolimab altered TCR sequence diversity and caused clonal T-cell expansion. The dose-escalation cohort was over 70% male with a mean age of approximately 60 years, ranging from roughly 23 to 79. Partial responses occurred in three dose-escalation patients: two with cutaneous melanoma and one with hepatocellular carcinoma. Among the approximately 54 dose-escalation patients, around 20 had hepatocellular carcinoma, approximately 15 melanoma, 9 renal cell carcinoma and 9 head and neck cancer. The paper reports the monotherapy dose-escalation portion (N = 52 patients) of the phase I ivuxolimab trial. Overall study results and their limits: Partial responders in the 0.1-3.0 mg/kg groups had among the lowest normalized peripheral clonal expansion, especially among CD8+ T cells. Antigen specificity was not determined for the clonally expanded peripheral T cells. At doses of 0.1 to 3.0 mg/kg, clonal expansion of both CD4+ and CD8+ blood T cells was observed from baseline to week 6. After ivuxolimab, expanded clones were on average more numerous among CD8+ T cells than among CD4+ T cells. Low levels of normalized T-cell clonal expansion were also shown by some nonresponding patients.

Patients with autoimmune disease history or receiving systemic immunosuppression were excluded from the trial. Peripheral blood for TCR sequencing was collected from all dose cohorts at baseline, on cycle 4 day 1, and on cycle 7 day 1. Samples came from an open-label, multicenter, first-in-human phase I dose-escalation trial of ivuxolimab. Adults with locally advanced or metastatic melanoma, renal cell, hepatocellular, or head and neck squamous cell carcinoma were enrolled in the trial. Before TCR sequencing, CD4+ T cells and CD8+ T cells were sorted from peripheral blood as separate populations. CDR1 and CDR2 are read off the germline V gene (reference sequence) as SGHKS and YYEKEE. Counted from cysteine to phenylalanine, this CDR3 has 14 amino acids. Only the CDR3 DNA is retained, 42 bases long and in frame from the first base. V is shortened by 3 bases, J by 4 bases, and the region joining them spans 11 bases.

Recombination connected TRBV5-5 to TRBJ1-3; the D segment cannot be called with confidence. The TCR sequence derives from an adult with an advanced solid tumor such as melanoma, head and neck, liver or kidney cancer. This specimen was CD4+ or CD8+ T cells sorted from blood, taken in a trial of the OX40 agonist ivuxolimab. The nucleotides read TGTGCCAGCAGCTCCGGGAAGACAGGAAACACCATATATTTT. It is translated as CASSSGKTGNTIYF.